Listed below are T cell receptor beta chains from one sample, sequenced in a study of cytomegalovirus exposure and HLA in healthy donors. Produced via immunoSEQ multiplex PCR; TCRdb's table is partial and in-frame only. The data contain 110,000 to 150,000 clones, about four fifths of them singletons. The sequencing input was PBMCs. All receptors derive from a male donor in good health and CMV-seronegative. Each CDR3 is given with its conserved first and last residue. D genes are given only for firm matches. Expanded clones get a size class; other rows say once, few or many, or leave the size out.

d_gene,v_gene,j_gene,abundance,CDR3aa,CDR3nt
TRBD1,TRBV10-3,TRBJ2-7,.,CAISEGQADGFYEQYF,TGTGCCATCAGTGAAGGACAGGCCGACGGGTTCTACGAGCAGTACTTC
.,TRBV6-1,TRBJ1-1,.,CASSALRGHLNTEAFF,TGTGCCAGCAGTGCCTTAAGGGGACACTTGAACACTGAAGCTTTCTTT
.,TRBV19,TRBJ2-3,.,CASSIALTASGSDTQYF,TGTGCCAGTAGTATAGCGTTGACTGCGAGCGGATCAGATACGCAGTATTTT
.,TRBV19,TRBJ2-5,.,CASSIAGYQETQYF,TGTGCCAGTAGTATCGCAGGGTATCAAGAGACCCAGTACTTC
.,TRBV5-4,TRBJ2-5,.,CASSPQGRETQYF,TGTGCCAGCAGCCCACAGGGAAGAGAGACCCAGTACTTC
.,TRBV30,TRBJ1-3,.,CASPGRAGSGNTIYF,TGTGCCTCCCCTGGTCGCGCTGGCTCTGGAAACACCATATATTTT
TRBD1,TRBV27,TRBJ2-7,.,CASSFPGQGNEQYF,TGTGCCAGCAGTTTCCCCGGACAGGGAAACGAGCAGTACTTC
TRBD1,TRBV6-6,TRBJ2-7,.,CASRPASGTASYEQYF,TGTGCCAGCAGACCCGCCTCCGGGACAGCATCCTACGAGCAGTACTTC
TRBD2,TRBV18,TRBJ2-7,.,CASSPSGSAYEQYF,TGTGCCAGCTCACCTAGCGGGAGCGCCTACGAGCAGTACTTC
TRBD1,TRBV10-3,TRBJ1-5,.,CAIRDPGQDRPQHF,TGTGCCATCAGGGATCCGGGACAGGATAGGCCCCAGCATTTT
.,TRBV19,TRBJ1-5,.,CASRLDYQPQHF,TGTGCCAGTAGGCTAGATTATCAGCCCCAGCATTTT
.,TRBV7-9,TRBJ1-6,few,CASSWRDFYNSPLHF,TGTGCCAGCAGCTGGAGGGACTTTTATAATTCACCCCTCCACTTT
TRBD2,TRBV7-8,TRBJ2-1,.,CASSPGLAGVNEQFF,TGTGCCAGCAGCCCGGGACTAGCGGGGGTCAATGAGCAGTTCTTC
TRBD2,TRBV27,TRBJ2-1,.,CASSYNGLAGGPDEQFF,TGTGCCAGCAGTTACAACGGACTAGCGGGAGGGCCCGATGAGCAGTTCTTC
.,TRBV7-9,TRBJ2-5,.,CASSSKSLETQYF,TGTGCCAGCAGCTCCAAATCATTAGAGACCCAGTACTTC
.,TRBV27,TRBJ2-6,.,CASSLDGLPGANVLTF,TGTGCCAGCAGTTTGGACGGACTTCCTGGGGCCAACGTCCTGACTTTC
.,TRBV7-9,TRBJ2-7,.,CASSLASAPTYEQYF,TGTGCCAGCAGCTTAGCGTCCGCACCAACCTACGAGCAGTACTTC
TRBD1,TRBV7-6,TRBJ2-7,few,CASSLDDRGREQYF,TGTGCCAGCAGCTTAGATGACAGGGGGCGCGAGCAGTACTTC
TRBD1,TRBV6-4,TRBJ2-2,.,CASSRTGETGELFF,TGTGCCAGCAGTCGGACAGGGGAGACCGGGGAGCTGTTTTTT
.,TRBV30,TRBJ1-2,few,CAWSGTENYGYTF,TGTGCCTGGAGTGGGACTGAGAACTATGGCTACACCTTC
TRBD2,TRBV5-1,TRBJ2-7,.,CASSPSRLAGGPHEQYF,TGCGCCAGCAGCCCTTCAAGGCTGGCGGGAGGGCCCCACGAGCAGTACTTC
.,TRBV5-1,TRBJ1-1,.,CASSNPGDAGRTEAFF,TGCGCCAGCAGTAACCCAGGGGATGCTGGGCGGACTGAAGCTTTCTTT
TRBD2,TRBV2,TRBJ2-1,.,CASSEDRALAGGEQFF,TGTGCCAGCAGTGAAGATCGGGCACTAGCGGGGGGTGAGCAGTTCTTC
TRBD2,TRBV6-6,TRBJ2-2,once,CASKLLAGVTGELFF,TGTGCCAGCAAACTACTAGCGGGAGTAACCGGGGAGCTGTTTTTT
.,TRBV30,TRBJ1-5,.,CAWSASSNQPQHF,TGTGCCTGGAGTGCCAGTAGCAATCAGCCCCAGCATTTT
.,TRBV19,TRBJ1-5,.,CASSVPGVSNQPQHF,TGTGCCAGTAGCGTCCCAGGGGTTAGCAATCAGCCCCAGCATTTT
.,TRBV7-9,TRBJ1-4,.,CASSLTGATNEKLFF,TGTGCCAGCAGCTTAACAGGAGCAACTAATGAAAAACTGTTTTTT
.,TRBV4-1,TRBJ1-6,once,CASSQDPGVDNSPLHF,TGCGCCAGCAGCCAAGATCCAGGGGTGGATAATTCACCCCTCCACTTT
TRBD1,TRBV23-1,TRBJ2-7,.,CASSHAPPGQGTYEQYF,TGCGCCAGCAGTCACGCCCCACCGGGACAGGGGACCTACGAGCAGTACTTC
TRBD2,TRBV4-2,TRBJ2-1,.,CASSPGTSGANNEQFF,TGTGCCAGCAGCCCCGGGACTAGCGGGGCGAACAATGAGCAGTTCTTC
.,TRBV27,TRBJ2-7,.,CASSLRGEQYF,TGTGCCAGCAGTCTCCGAGGGGAGCAGTACTTC
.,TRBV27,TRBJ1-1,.,CASSYRQNTEAFF,TGTGCCAGCAGTTACCGACAGAACACTGAAGCTTTCTTT
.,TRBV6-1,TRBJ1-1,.,CASSEADGSSTEAFF,TGTGCCAGCAGTGAAGCGGACGGGAGCTCAACTGAAGCTTTCTTT
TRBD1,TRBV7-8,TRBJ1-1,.,CASSLTGGTEAFF,TGTGCCAGCAGCTTAACAGGGGGCACTGAAGCTTTCTTT
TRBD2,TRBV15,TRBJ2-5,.,CATSRAFLAGQETQYF,TGTGCCACCAGCAGAGCTTTCCTAGCGGGACAAGAGACCCAGTACTTC
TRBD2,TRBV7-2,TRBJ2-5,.,CASSLFRLAATPRGAQYF,TGTGCCAGCAGCTTATTCAGGCTAGCGGCTACCCCAAGAGGCGCCCAGTACTTC
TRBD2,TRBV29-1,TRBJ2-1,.,CSVASGRGEQFF,TGCAGCGTGGCTAGCGGGAGGGGTGAGCAGTTCTTC
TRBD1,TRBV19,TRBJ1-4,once,CASSIPPRGRSAEKLFF,TGTGCCAGTAGTATCCCCCCCAGGGGGCGGTCGGCTGAAAAACTGTTTTTT
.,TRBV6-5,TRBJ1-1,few,CASRRTDPALEAFF,TGTGCCAGCAGAAGAACAGATCCGGCCCTTGAAGCTTTCTTT
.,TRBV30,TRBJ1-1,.,CAWAWWGAGGGTEAFF,TGTGCCTGGGCTTGGTGGGGGGCTGGGGGGGGCACTGAAGCTTTCTTT
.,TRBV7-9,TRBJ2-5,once,CASSSGTLQETQYF,TGTGCCAGCAGCTCGGGGACACTCCAAGAGACCCAGTACTTC
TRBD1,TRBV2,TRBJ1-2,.,CASRVRQGLWGGYTF,TGTGCCAGCAGGGTGCGACAGGGGCTTTGGGGTGGCTACACCTTC
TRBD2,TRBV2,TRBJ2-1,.,CASAKEAGYNEQFF,TGTGCCAGCGCGAAGGAAGCGGGGTACAATGAGCAGTTCTTC
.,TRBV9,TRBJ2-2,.,CASSDGQTNTGELFF,TGTGCCAGCAGCGATGGACAGACGAACACCGGGGAGCTGTTTTTT
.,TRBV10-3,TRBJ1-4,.,CAISEVSGRLFF,TGTGCCATCAGTGAGGTATCCGGGAGACTGTTTTTT
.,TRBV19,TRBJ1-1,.,CASRGHIMNTEAFF,TGTGCCAGTAGAGGACATATCATGAACACTGAAGCTTTCTTT
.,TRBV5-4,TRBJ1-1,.,CASSSNSVVEAFF,TGTGCCAGCAGCTCGAACTCGGTTGTGGAAGCTTTCTTT
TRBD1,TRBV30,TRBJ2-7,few,CAWRRMTGVYEQYF,TGTGCCTGGAGGAGAATGACAGGGGTCTACGAGCAGTACTTC
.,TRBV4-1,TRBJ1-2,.,CASSQGTTNYGYTF,TGCGCCAGCAGCCAAGGGACAACCAATTATGGCTACACCTTC
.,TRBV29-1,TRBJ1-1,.,CSVEDAGVKETEAFF,TGCAGCGTTGAAGACGCCGGAGTCAAGGAGACTGAAGCTTTCTTT